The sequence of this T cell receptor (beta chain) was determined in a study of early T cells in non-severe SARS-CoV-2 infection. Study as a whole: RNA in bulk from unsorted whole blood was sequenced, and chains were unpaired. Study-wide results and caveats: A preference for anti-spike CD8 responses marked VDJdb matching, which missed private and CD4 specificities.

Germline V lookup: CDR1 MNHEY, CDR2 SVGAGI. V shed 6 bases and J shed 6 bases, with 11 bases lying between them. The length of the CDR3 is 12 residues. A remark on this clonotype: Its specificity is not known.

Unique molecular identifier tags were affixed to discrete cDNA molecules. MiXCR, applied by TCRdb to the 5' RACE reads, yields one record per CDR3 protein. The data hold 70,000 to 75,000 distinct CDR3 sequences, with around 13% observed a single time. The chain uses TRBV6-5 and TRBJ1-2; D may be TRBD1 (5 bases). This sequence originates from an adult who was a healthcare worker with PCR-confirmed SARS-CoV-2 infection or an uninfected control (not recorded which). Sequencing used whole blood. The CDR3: CASSRGRDGYTF. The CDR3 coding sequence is TGTGCCAGCAGCCGGGGCAGGGATGGCTACACCTTC.